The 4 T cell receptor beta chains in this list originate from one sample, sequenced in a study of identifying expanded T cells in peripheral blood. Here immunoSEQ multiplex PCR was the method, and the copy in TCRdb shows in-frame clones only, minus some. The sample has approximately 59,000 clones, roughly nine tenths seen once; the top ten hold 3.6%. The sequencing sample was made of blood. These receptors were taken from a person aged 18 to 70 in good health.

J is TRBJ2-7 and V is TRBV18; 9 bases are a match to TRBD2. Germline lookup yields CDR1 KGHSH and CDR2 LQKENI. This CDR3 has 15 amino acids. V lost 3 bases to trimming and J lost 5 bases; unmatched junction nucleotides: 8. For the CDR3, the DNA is TGTGCCAGCTCACCCCCGTGGCGGGGGGGTGACGAGCAGTACTTC. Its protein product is CASSPPWRGGDEQYF.

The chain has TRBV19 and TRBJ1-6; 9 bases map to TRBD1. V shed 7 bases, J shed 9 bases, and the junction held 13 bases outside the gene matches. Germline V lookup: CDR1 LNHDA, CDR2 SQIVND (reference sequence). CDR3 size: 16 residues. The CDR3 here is CASTLLPGQGGSPLHF. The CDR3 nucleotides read TGTGCCAGTACTCTATTGCCGGGACAGGGAGGTTCACCCCTCCACTTT.

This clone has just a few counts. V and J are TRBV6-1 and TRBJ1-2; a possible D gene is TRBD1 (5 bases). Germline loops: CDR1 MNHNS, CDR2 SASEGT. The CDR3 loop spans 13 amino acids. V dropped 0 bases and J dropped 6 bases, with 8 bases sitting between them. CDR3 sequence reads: CASSEAGEDGYTF. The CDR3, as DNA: TGTGCCAGCAGTGAAGCAGGGGAGGATGGCTACACCTTC.

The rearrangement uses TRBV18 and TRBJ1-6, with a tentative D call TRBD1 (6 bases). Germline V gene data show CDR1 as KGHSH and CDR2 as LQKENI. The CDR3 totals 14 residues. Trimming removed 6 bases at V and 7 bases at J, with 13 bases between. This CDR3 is CASSPGALNSPLHF. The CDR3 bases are TGTGCCAGCTCGCCAGGGGCATTAAATTCACCCCTCCACTTT. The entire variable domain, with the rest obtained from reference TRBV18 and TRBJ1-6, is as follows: NAGVMQNPRHLVRRRGQEARLRCSPMKGHSHVYWYRQLPEEGLKFMVYLQKENIIDESGMPKERFSAEFPKEGPSILRIQQVVRGDSAAYFCASSPGALNSPLHFGNGTRLTVT.